Listed below are T cell receptor beta chains from one sample, sequenced in a study of T-cell reconstitution after alpha-beta-depleted transplantation in children. TCRdb recomputed calls from the PCR reads with MiXCR, one row per CDR3 protein. Altogether approximately 110,000 distinct CDR3 sequences are present, 10% being singletons, with the ten largest covering less than 45%. This specimen was PBMCs, taken before TCRalphabeta/CD19-depleted stem cell transplant. These receptor sequences come from a boy aged 2 to 10 with acute lymphoblastic leukemia, due to receive a stem cell transplant. CDR3s include the opening cysteine and the closing phenylalanine or tryptophan. D genes are given only for firm matches. Only some rows state a clone size, as once, few, many or a class for expanded clones.

cdr3_nt cdr3_aa v_call clone_size j_call d_call
TGCAGTGCTAGAGAGGGGGGGGCGGGCACCGGGGAGCTGTTTTTT CSAREGGAGTGELFF TRBV20-1 few TRBJ2-2 -
TGCAGTGCTGGGGGGATCGTGACAGACGTTTACGAGCAGTACTTC CSAGGIVTDVYEQYF TRBV20-1 - TRBJ2-7 -
TGTGCCAGCAGCCCGGGGGGGCAAGCACAAGCCTCCCCCCGGGCCTACAATGAGCAGTTCTTC CASSPGGQAQASPRAYNEQFF TRBV28 - TRBJ2-1 TRBD2
TGCGCCAGCAGCCAAGAGGGCGGGAGGACCGGGGAGCTGTTTTTT CASSQEGGRTGELFF TRBV4-1 - TRBJ2-2 TRBD2
TGTGCCTGGAGTGTAGGTGGAGGGACTGGAAACACCATATATTTT CAWSVGGGTGNTIYF TRBV30 - TRBJ1-3 -
TGCAGTGCTGGGGAAGGGACCGGTACGCAGTATTTT CSAGEGTGTQYF TRBV20-1 many TRBJ2-3 -
TGCAGTGCCCCGATCTATGGGGAGACCCAGTACTTC CSAPIYGETQYF TRBV20-1 many TRBJ2-5 -
TGTGCCAGCAGTCCGGGTGGGGGGCTCACCTACGAGCAGTACTTC CASSPGGGLTYEQYF TRBV28 - TRBJ2-7 -
TGTGCCAGCAGCAACGGGGACAGGGGGCGCAGGAGGCCTGGCTACACCTTC CASSNGDRGRRRPGYTF TRBV28 few TRBJ1-2 TRBD1
TGTGCCAGCAGCTTCCGGTCGTTCCGGTTGGGAAACACCATATATTTT CASSFRSFRLGNTIYF TRBV12-3/TRBV12-4 many TRBJ1-3 -
TGCAGTGCTAGGGGGACAGGGGGTTTCTTCTACGAGCAGTACTTC CSARGTGGFFYEQYF TRBV20-1 few TRBJ2-7 TRBD1
TGCAGTGCTAGAGCGAGCGGGGGAACCGGGGAGCTGTTTTTT CSARASGGTGELFF TRBV20-1 few TRBJ2-2 TRBD2
TGTGCCAGCAGTTACGGGCTAGCGAGCCAACCCTACAATGAGCAGTTCTTC CASSYGLASQPYNEQFF TRBV6-5 many TRBJ2-1 -
TGTGCCAGTAGTATAGCGGATTACACCGGGGAGCTGTTTTTT CASSIADYTGELFF TRBV19 few TRBJ2-2 -
TGTGCCAGCAGCCCCGCGGGGTACGAGCAGTACTTC CASSPAGYEQYF TRBV7-9 - TRBJ2-7 -
TGTGCCAGCAGCGGTTTATCTAGCGGATTTACGTCTGGGGCCAACGTCCTGACTTTC CASSGLSSGFTSGANVLTF TRBV5-6 - TRBJ2-6 TRBD2
TGCAGTGCTAGGGGTTCTCTCGGTGGTTTCTTT CSARGSLGGFF TRBV20-1 - TRBJ1-1 -
TGCGCCAGCAGCTTGGCCTGGACAGGGGGCGCCTACGAGCAGTACTTC CASSLAWTGGAYEQYF TRBV5-1 many TRBJ2-7 TRBD1
TGCGCCAGCAGCTTGGCTGGAATTAGGGACGAGCAGTACTTC CASSLAGIRDEQYF TRBV5-1 - TRBJ2-7 -
TGTGCCAGCAGCACCTTTTCCGGGACAGGCGGTCCAGATACGCAGTATTTT CASSTFSGTGGPDTQYF TRBV7-9 many TRBJ2-3 TRBD1
TGTGCCAGCAGAGGACCGCCCAGCACTGAAGCTTTCTTT CASRGPPSTEAFF TRBV12-3/TRBV12-4 many TRBJ1-1 -
TGTGCCAGCAGTTACGAGACAGGACGGACAGGGATATGGACTAATGAAAAACTGTTTTTT CASSYETGRTGIWTNEKLFF TRBV6-2/TRBV6-3 - TRBJ1-4 TRBD1
TGCGCCAGCAGCTCTGACATTAATACAGGGGAAGCTTTCTTT CASSSDINTGEAFF TRBV5-1 - TRBJ1-1 -
TGTGCCAGCAGTTCTCCCGGGACTAGCGGGCCTAGCTCCTACGAGCAGTACTTC CASSSPGTSGPSSYEQYF TRBV27 - TRBJ2-7 TRBD2
TGTGCCAGCAGTTTAGCGCACAGTAGCAATCAGCCCCAGCATTTT CASSLAHSSNQPQHF TRBV12-3/TRBV12-4 many TRBJ1-5 -
TGTGCCAGCAGCCAAAACACAGGATTAGGCATTCAGTACTTC CASSQNTGLGIQYF TRBV4-2 few TRBJ2-4 -
TGTGCCAGCAGCTTAGGACCTCTCCCCTGCGAGCAGTACTTC CASSLGPLPCEQYF TRBV11-2 - TRBJ2-7 -
TGTGCCAGCAGTTATCGGACAGGCACCCACACTGAAGCTTTCTTT CASSYRTGTHTEAFF TRBV6-5 many TRBJ1-1 TRBD1
TGTGCCAGCAGTTCACGGGAGGGCCGAGAGCAGTACTTC CASSSREGREQYF TRBV27 few TRBJ2-7 TRBD2